This is a list of T cell receptor beta chains from one sample in a study of blood T cell repertoires in COVID-19. The assay was immunoSEQ multiplex PCR, and TCRdb's table has in-frame clones only and misses some. Of hundreds of thousands of clones detected, around 90% appear once; the ten largest clones hold approximately 2.9%. The sample was peripheral blood. The source is a human donor in a cohort sampled during active COVID-19. CDR3s include the opening cysteine and the closing phenylalanine or tryptophan. D genes are given only for firm matches. Clone size, where shown, is once, few, many, or a class for clones that have expanded.

D gene	V gene	clone size	J gene	CDR3 protein	CDR3 DNA
.	TRBV23-1	.	TRBJ2-2	CASSQSRGLYTGELFF	TGCGCCAGCAGTCAATCGAGGGGGTTGTACACCGGGGAGCTGTTTTTT
.	TRBV28	.	TRBJ2-7	CASRYRARGEQYF	TGTGCCAGCAGATACAGGGCTCGGGGCGAGCAGTACTTC
.	TRBV27	.	TRBJ2-1	CASSSLESGYNEQFF	TGTGCCAGCAGTTCTTTAGAGTCGGGCTACAATGAGCAGTTCTTC
TRBD2	TRBV9	.	TRBJ2-7	CASSVGTSGRMGEQYF	TGTGCCAGCAGCGTAGGGACTAGCGGGAGGATGGGCGAGCAGTACTTC
.	TRBV10-3	.	TRBJ2-7	CAIKRAAEGNEQYF	TGTGCCATCAAACGAGCGGCGGAGGGGAACGAGCAGTACTTC
.	TRBV9	.	TRBJ2-7	CASSVSPSSYEQYF	TGTGCCAGCAGCGTAAGCCCGAGCTCCTACGAGCAGTACTTC
TRBD2	TRBV29-1	few	TRBJ2-7	CSVEKRGSSYEQYF	TGCAGCGTTGAAAAGCGGGGGAGCTCCTACGAGCAGTACTTC
.	TRBV10-3	.	TRBJ1-1	CAISESTGHTEAFF	TGTGCCATCAGTGAGTCCACAGGCCACACTGAAGCTTTCTTT
.	TRBV7-2	.	TRBJ2-7	CASSLDPGHFYEQYF	TGTGCCAGCAGCTTGGACCCGGGACACTTCTACGAGCAGTACTTC
TRBD1	TRBV5-6	.	TRBJ2-5	CASSSTRQGETQYF	TGTGCCAGCAGCTCCACCCGACAGGGAGAGACCCAGTACTTC
.	TRBV2	.	TRBJ2-2	CASSSFGRNTGELFF	TGTGCCAGCAGTTCTTTTGGGCGGAACACCGGGGAGCTGTTTTTT
TRBD1	TRBV15	.	TRBJ2-2	CATRLVGQAVSGELFF	TGTGCCACCCGCCTAGTGGGACAGGCGGTCTCCGGGGAGCTGTTTTTT
.	TRBV5-1	.	TRBJ2-3	CASSLGIGGADTQYF	TGCGCCAGCAGCTTGGGGATAGGAGGAGCAGATACGCAGTATTTT